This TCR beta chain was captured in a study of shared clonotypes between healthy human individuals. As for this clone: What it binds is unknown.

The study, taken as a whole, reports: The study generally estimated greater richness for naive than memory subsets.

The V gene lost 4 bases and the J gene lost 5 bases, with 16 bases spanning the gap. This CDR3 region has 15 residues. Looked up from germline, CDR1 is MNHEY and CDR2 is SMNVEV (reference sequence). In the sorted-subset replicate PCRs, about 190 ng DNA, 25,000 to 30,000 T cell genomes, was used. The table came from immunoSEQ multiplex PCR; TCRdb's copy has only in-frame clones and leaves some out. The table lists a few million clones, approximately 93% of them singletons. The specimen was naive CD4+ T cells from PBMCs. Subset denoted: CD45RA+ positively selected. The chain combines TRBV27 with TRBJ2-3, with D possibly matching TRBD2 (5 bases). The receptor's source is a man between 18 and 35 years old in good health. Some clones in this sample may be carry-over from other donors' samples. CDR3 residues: CASSSLGRAKDTQYF. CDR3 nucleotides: TGTGCCAGCAGTTCCCTAGGGCGGGCGAAAGATACGCAGTATTTT.